The clone carrying this T cell receptor (beta chain) was found a few times. Its specificity is unknown. The CDR3 sequence is 15 residues long. The germline gives CDR1 SEHNR, CDR2 FQNEAQ (reference sequence). V lost 5 bases and J lost 2; bases outside the gene matches: 6. These data belong to a study of beta chain features in type 1 diabetes. Of the isolated RNA, all was reverse transcribed, and so the sequenced material was expressed TCRB transcripts. The average output of naive, central memory and regulatory T cell samples was 3 million to 4 million reads. Generated by immunoSEQ multiplex PCR, the TCRdb table keeps only in-frame clones and is missing some. This repertoire shows under 350,000 clones, about 23% found once; its top ten account for about 0.012%. Study results and caveats: The question of HLA type influencing TCRB rearrangement was one that remained unresolved here. People with Type 1 diabetes carried modestly yet significantly shorter TCRB CDR3s in all four CD4+ subsets.

The rearrangement links TRBV7-9 to TRBJ2-3; TRBD1 matches 8 bases. This sequence originates from a woman aged 25-40 years with type 1 diabetes. The sequenced sample consisted of naive CD4+ T cells from blood. CDR3 protein: CASSLDQGATDTQYF. Here the CDR3 DNA reads TGTGCCAGCAGCCTTGATCAGGGGGCCACAGATACGCAGTATTTT.